The clone carrying this TCR beta chain was observed a handful of times. Unique molecular identifiers were used in preparing the TCRbeta library. In TCRdb, the PCR reads were re-called with MiXCR into one record per CDR3 protein. The sample consists of 580,000 or so distinct CDR3 sequences, more than 20% of them appearing once. This sample was taken from a study of T-cell reconstitution after alpha-beta-depleted transplantation in children. The CDR3 spans 16 residues. V was clipped by 0 bases and J by 8 bases, with 16 bases between them. CDR1 and CDR2 (germline): MRHNA, SNTAGT. The source of this sequence is a boy younger than two who had a stem cell transplant for acute myeloid leukemia, so the T cells may come from the graft donor. The chain carries TRBV6-4 and TRBJ1-4; D not resolved. Sequenced material: PBMCs, mostly from graft donor cells, taken 360 days after TCRalphabeta/CD19-depleted stem cell transplant. CDR3 amino acids: CASSDSVGIRKEKLFF. The DNA of the CDR3 is TGTGCCAGCAGTGACTCAGTCGGTATTCGGAAGGAAAAACTGTTTTTT.